This T cell receptor beta chain was found in a study of T cell responses to AZD1222 COVID-19 vaccine. The study's findings and limits: White British donors predominated, females outnumbered males, and clonal diversity was possibly underestimated. Unmutated variant regions reportedly attract nearly half of all spike-specific TCRs. Among those given AZD1222, only five or six were seropositive at baseline. After the peak T cell response, and only then, were repertoires sampled.

Concerning this clone: Antigen: not known.

V was shortened by 5 bases and J by 1 base, with 11 bases between the two germline ends. Germline CDR1 is SGHVS and CDR2 is FQNEAQ. This CDR3 contains 14 residues. Profiled with immunoSEQ multiplex PCR; TCRdb holds only in-frame clones, not every one. There are around 160,000 clones in the sample; more than 75% occur only once, and 4% to 6% lies in the top ten. Specimen: peripheral blood, collected on day 0 of AZD1222 vaccination. The TCR was taken from an adult in good health. V usage is TRBV7-8 and J usage is TRBJ1-1, with D possibly TRBD1 on 5 matching bases. CDR3 DNA: TGTGCCAGCAGCCCCGACGGGGGGAACACTGAAGCTTTCTTT. Encoded protein: CASSPDGGNTEAFF.